Listed below are T cell receptor beta chains from one sample, sequenced in a study of T cells in Graves' hyperthyroidism and ophthalmopathy. TCRdb reprocessed the multiplex PCR reads with MiXCR, giving one entry per CDR3 protein. Of hundreds of thousands of distinct CDR3 sequences listed, around 38% are singletons. Sequenced sample: blood. These receptors were obtained from a man aged 18 to 29 with Graves' hyperthyroidism. Each CDR3 is given with its conserved first and last residue. A D gene is named only where the DNA matches it firmly. Clone size is given for some rows only: seen once, a few or many times, or a class if the clone is expanded.

v_gene	d_gene	abundance	len	j_gene	CDR3nt	CDR3aa
TRBV11-2	-	few	16	TRBJ2-5	TGTGCCAGCAGCCGGACCGGGTGGGCGGAGGGTGAGACCCAGTACTTC	CASSRTGWAEGETQYF
TRBV10-3	-	few	16	TRBJ2-6	TGTGCCAGCAGTGAAGTAAGCGTACTGGGGGCCAACGTCCTGACTTTC	CASSEVSVLGANVLTF
TRBV2	-	many	15	TRBJ1-1	TGTGCCAGCAGTATTTCCGGGACGGTGAACACTGAAGCTTTCTTT	CASSISGTVNTEAFF
TRBV2	-	few	16	TRBJ2-2	TGTGCCAGCTCTCAGGCGGTCAGGGGGGTCACCGGGGAGCTGTTTTTT	CASSQAVRGVTGELFF
TRBV29-1	-	many	14	TRBJ2-2	TGCAGCGTTCAACGGTTTGGGGACACCGGGGAGCTGTTTTTT	CSVQRFGDTGELFF
TRBV15	-	few	13	TRBJ1-2	TGTGCCACCAGCAGAGATAGGCACCATGGCTACACCTTC	CATSRDRHHGYTF
TRBV12-3/TRBV12-4	-	-	13	TRBJ2-7	TGTGCCAGCAGTTTACCAACCTCCTACGAGCAGTACTTC	CASSLPTSYEQYF
TRBV25-1	-	-	13	TRBJ1-6	TGTGCTAGGTCTGGAGGGTCCGATTCACCCCTCCACTTT	CARSGGSDSPLHF
TRBV15	-	once	16	TRBJ2-4	TGTGCCACCAGCAGGGGAGGAGACAAGGCGGGCGACATTCAGTACTTC	CATSRGGDKAGDIQYF
TRBV2	TRBD2	-	17	TRBJ2-2	TGTGCCAGCAGTGGACCCGACCCGCGGGGGGTCACCGGGGTGCTGTTTTTT	CASSGPDPRGVTGVLFF
TRBV6-5	-	many	13	TRBJ1-6	TGTGCCAGCAGTGACAGGCGGGACTCACCCCTCCACTTT	CASSDRRDSPLHF
TRBV9	-	-	14	TRBJ2-7	TGTGCCAGCAGCCTCCGCCAGGCACACTACGAGCAGTACTTC	CASSLRQAHYEQYF
TRBV3-1	-	-	15	TRBJ1-1	TGTGCCAGCAGCCAAGATACGGGGAGTAGAACTGAAGCTTTCTTT	CASSQDTGSRTEAFF
TRBV10-1	-	-	16	TRBJ1-5	TGCGCCAGCAGTCCGAGGGAGCCAGGGCTTAATCAGCCCCAGCATTTT	CASSPREPGLNQPQHF
TRBV7-2	-	once	15	TRBJ1-1	TGCGCCAGCAGCCAAGAAGCCTCTGGTTGGACTGAAGCTTTCTTT	CASSQEASGWTEAFF
TRBV12-3/TRBV12-4	TRBD2	many	17	TRBJ2-5	TGTGCCAGCAGTTTAATGGGGAGGGATTCCCTACAAGAGACCCAGTACTTC	CASSLMGRDSLQETQYF
TRBV10-3	-	many	15	TRBJ1-3	TGTGCCCTGTTTCCTGGAGGGGAGCCTGGAAACACCATATATTTT	CALFPGGEPGNTIYF
TRBV20-1	-	few	13	TRBJ1-1	TGCAGTGCTAGAGAGGGTTCTTATTCTGAAGCTTTCTTT	CSAREGSYSEAFF
TRBV6-5	-	-	16	TRBJ1-6	TGTGCCAGCAGTTACACCCAGACAGGCGGCAATTCACCCCTCCACTTT	CASSYTQTGGNSPLHF
TRBV5-6	-	-	15	TRBJ2-7	TGTGCCAGCAGCTTCATGGACGGTGAGGGATACGAGCAGTACTTC	CASSFMDGEGYEQYF
TRBV10-3	-	many	13	TRBJ2-7	TGTGCCATCGGAGCGGGCGGGCGGAACGAGCAGTACTTC	CAIGAGGRNEQYF
TRBV7-9	-	few	15	TRBJ2-5	TGTGCCAGCAGCTTGATCCTCGGGGACCAAGAGACCCAGTACTTC	CASSLILGDQETQYF
TRBV19	-	many	13	TRBJ1-5	TGTGCCAGTAGTATGTGGTCAAATCAGCCCCAGCATTTT	CASSMWSNQPQHF
TRBV20-1	-	-	14	TRBJ1-6	TGCAGTGCTAAAGACCATTTCTATAATTCACCCCTCCACTTT	CSAKDHFYNSPLHF
TRBV12-3/TRBV12-4	-	few	13	TRBJ1-3	TGTGCCAGCAGCCCCCAGCTCGGAAACACCATATATTTT	CASSPQLGNTIYF
TRBV19	TRBD1	-	14	TRBJ2-5	TGTGCCAGTAGTAACTGGGACAGCCAAGAGACCCAGTACTTC	CASSNWDSQETQYF
TRBV4-1	-	-	16	TRBJ1-4	TGCGCCAGCAGCCAGACCTCGGATAGGGCGTATGAAAAACTGTTTTTT	CASSQTSDRAYEKLFF
TRBV30	-	few	11	TRBJ2-7	TGTGCCTGGAGTGTTAGTTACGAGCAGTACTTC	CAWSVSYEQYF